The clone carrying this TCR beta chain was counted many times. Its antigen is undetermined. The data originate from a study of T-cell reconstitution after alpha-beta-depleted transplantation in children. General observations from the study: Surviving recipient T cells and thymic progenitors accounted for the high day-60 TCRbeta diversity observed in some patients.

Preparation of the TCRbeta library was carried out with unique molecular identifiers. Each CDR3 protein gets one entry after TCRdb re-called the PCR reads with MiXCR. The data hold 85,000 to 120,000 distinct CDR3 sequences, with approximately 6% observed a single time. This sample comprised PBMCs, mostly from graft donor cells, obtained 60 days after TCRalphabeta/CD19-depleted stem cell transplant. The clonotype comes from a female patient aged 2-10 years who had a stem cell transplant for Fanconi anemia, so the T cells may come from the graft donor.

Here the CDR3 DNA reads TGTGCCAGCAGTTTAGGAGGGGTTTCACCCCTCCACTTT. This codes for CASSLGGVSPLHF. This sequence joins TRBV12-3 or TRBV12-4 and TRBJ1-6, with D possibly being TRBD1 (5 bases). V was trimmed by 1 base and J by 9 bases, leaving 7 bases between them. CDR3 length equals 13 residues.